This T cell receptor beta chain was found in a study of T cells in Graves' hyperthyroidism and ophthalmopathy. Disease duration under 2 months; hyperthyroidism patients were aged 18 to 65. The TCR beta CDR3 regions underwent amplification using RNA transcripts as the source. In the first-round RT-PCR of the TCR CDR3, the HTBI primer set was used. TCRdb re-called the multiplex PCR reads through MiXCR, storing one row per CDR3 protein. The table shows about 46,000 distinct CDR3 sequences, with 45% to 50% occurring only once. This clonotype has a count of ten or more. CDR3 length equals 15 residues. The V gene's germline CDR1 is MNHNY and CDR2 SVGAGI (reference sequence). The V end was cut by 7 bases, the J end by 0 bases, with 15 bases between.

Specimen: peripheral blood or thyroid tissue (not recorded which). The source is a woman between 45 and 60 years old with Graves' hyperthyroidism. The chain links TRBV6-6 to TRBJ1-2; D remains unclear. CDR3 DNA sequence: TGTGCCAGCACCCCAGGAGCCGAAGCTAACTATGGCTACACCTTC. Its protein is CASTPGAEANYGYTF.